The 6 T cell receptor beta chains reported below all come from one sample, sequenced in a study of PD-L1 blockade in urothelial cancer. As for time point: pretreatment peripheral blood. Assay used: immunoSEQ multiplex PCR; TCRdb lists only in-frame clones, some missing. The sample shows around 63,000 clones, approximately 75% of them seen only once. Here the sequenced sample was PBMCs, taken around atezolizumab (anti-PD-L1) treatment. These receptors originate from a man between 70 and 80 years old with urothelial cancer.

The chain links TRBV7-9 to TRBJ2-5; no clear D. Germline assignment: CDR1 SEHNR and CDR2 FQNEAQ (reference sequence). This CDR3 has 11 amino acids. Trimming removed 5 bases from V and 4 bases from J, with 5 bases in between. CDR3 coding DNA: TGTGCCAGCAGCCCCAGAGAGACCCAGTACTTC. Its translation: CASSPRETQYF. Variable domain in full (rest from reference TRBV7-9 and TRBJ2-5): DTGVSQNPRHKITKRGQNVTFRCDPISEHNRLYWYRQTLGQGPEFLTYFQNEAQLEKSRLLSDRFSAERPKGSFSTLEIQRTEQGDSAMYLCASSPRETQYFGPGTRLLVL.

This clone has only one observation. CDR3 loop: CTSSQLWTSGRREQFF. In DNA, the CDR3 is TGCACCAGCAGCCAATTATGGACTAGCGGGAGACGAGAGCAGTTCTTC. V gene TRBV1 combines with J gene TRBJ2-1; the tabulated D call, TRBD2, remains unverified against the DNA. TRBV1 is a recognized pseudogene. The CDR3 consists of 16 residues.

V and J are TRBV10-1 and TRBJ2-1; 10 nucleotides line up with TRBD1. V gave up 6 bases and J gave up 8 bases; unmatched junction bases: 1. Germline V CDR1 and CDR2: WNHNN, SYGVQD (reference sequence). The CDR3 sequence is 12 residues long. The CDR3 DNA reads as TGCGCCAGCAGAGGGACAGGGGATGAGCAGTTCTTC. This translates into CASRGTGDEQFF.

The V gene is TRBV10-2, the J gene TRBJ2-5, with 7 bases fitting TRBD1. The CDR3 runs 15 residues. Trimming at V came to 3 bases and at J to 4 bases, leaving 8 bases not matched to a gene. CDR1 is WSHSY, CDR2 SAAADI, per germline. CDR3 bases: TGCGCCAGCAGTGAACAGACAGGGTCGGGAGAGACCCAGTACTTC. Protein: CASSEQTGSGETQYF.

This chain connects TRBV7-2 to TRBJ2-7; D gene uncertain. The germline V gene has CDR1 SGHTA and CDR2 FQGNSA. Trimming removed 3 bases from V and 3 bases from J, with 12 bases in between. The CDR3 is 14 residues long. In DNA form, the CDR3 reads TGTGCCAGCAGCTTTATGGCCACCGACTACGAGCAGTACTTC. This gives the protein CASSFMATDYEQYF.

The V call is TRBV9, the J call TRBJ2-1; D may be TRBD2 (5 bases). The V gene lost 0 bases and the J gene lost 0 bases, with 10 bases spanning the gap. The CDR3 has 16 amino acids. Germline assignment: CDR1 SGDLS and CDR2 YYNGEE. CDR3 sequence (DNA): TGTGCCAGCAGCGTAGTCGACGAGGGCTCCTACAATGAGCAGTTCTTC. It specifies CASSVVDEGSYNEQFF.